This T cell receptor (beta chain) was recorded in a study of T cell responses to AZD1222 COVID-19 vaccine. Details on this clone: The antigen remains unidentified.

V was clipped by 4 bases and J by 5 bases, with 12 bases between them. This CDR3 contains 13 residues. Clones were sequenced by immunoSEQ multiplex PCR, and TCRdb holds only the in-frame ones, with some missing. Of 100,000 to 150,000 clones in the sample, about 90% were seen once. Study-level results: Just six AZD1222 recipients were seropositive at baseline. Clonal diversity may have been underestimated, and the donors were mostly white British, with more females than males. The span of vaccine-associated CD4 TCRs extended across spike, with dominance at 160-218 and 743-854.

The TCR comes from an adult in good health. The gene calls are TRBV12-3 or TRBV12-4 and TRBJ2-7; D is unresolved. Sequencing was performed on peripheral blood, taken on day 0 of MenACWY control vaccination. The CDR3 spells CASSWSQADEQYF. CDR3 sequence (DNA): TGTGCCAGCAGTTGGTCCCAAGCAGACGAGCAGTACTTC.